Listed below are T cell receptor beta chains from one sample, sequenced in a study of blood T cell repertoires in COVID-19. Sequencing used immunoSEQ multiplex PCR; TCRdb keeps in-frame clones, though not all of them. Of about 210,000 clones in the sample, about 86% were seen once. Specimen: peripheral blood. The receptors here all came from a woman aged 45-59 years with acute or convalescent COVID-19. The conserved cysteine and the conserved F or W are not part of the CDR3 here. Fields, in order: V gene, J gene, D gene, CDR3 protein. A D gene is named only where the DNA matches it firmly.

v_call: TRBV19
j_call: TRBJ1-3
d_call: -
cdr3_aa: ASSISSSGNTIY

v_call: TRBV28
j_call: TRBJ2-7
d_call: -
cdr3_aa: ASSLSASGTGY

v_call: TRBV18
j_call: TRBJ1-4
d_call: -
cdr3_aa: ASSPDGQSREKLF

v_call: TRBV10-1
j_call: TRBJ2-2
d_call: TRBD2
cdr3_aa: ASSDRHGRANTGELF

v_call: TRBV24-1
j_call: TRBJ2-2
d_call: -
cdr3_aa: ATQQGTSNTGELF

v_call: TRBV28
j_call: TRBJ1-1
d_call: TRBD1
cdr3_aa: ASSQGAHPEAF

v_call: TRBV6-5
j_call: TRBJ2-3
d_call: TRBD1
cdr3_aa: ASTLGTGTTDTQY

v_call: TRBV13
j_call: TRBJ2-5
d_call: TRBD2
cdr3_aa: ASRRLAGVLEETQY

v_call: TRBV29-1
j_call: TRBJ1-2
d_call: TRBD1
cdr3_aa: SVEAFDRDNYGYT

v_call: TRBV27
j_call: TRBJ1-2
d_call: -
cdr3_aa: ASSLWPGDGGGYT

v_call: TRBV19
j_call: TRBJ2-3
d_call: -
cdr3_aa: ASSTLLTGTDTQY

v_call: TRBV19
j_call: TRBJ2-3
d_call: TRBD1
cdr3_aa: ASSGDRGTDTQY

v_call: TRBV25-1
j_call: TRBJ1-1
d_call: -
cdr3_aa: ASSEYLTDNTEAF

v_call: TRBV10-2
j_call: TRBJ2-3
d_call: -
cdr3_aa: ASSAGLTTQY

v_call: TRBV6-5
j_call: TRBJ1-1
d_call: TRBD1
cdr3_aa: ASRPGQVNTEAF

v_call: TRBV19
j_call: TRBJ1-1
d_call: -
cdr3_aa: ASSISAGSTEAF

v_call: TRBV11-3
j_call: TRBJ2-1
d_call: TRBD2
cdr3_aa: ASSSSGASSGGGNEQF

v_call: TRBV29-1
j_call: TRBJ2-1
d_call: TRBD2
cdr3_aa: SVALPLLAGVRNEQF

v_call: TRBV7-6
j_call: TRBJ2-6
d_call: -
cdr3_aa: ASSLQVPRGANVLT

v_call: TRBV2
j_call: TRBJ2-5
d_call: TRBD1
cdr3_aa: ASTRDRDQETQY

v_call: TRBV25-1
j_call: TRBJ1-6
d_call: -
cdr3_aa: ASGQQYNSPLH

v_call: TRBV5-8
j_call: TRBJ1-1
d_call: -
cdr3_aa: ASSFTSKAF

v_call: TRBV29-1
j_call: TRBJ2-5
d_call: -
cdr3_aa: SVTWDSLRETQY

v_call: TRBV5-1
j_call: TRBJ2-3
d_call: -
cdr3_aa: ASSFMGGHGDTQY

v_call: TRBV27
j_call: TRBJ2-7
d_call: TRBD1
cdr3_aa: ASSPTGGGPAFYEQY

v_call: TRBV2
j_call: TRBJ1-1
d_call: TRBD1
cdr3_aa: ASRTRQGGEAF

v_call: TRBV5-1
j_call: TRBJ2-5
d_call: -
cdr3_aa: ASRRGYGETQY

v_call: TRBV6-5
j_call: TRBJ2-2
d_call: -
cdr3_aa: ASRGLGTGELF

v_call: TRBV25-1
j_call: TRBJ1-2
d_call: -
cdr3_aa: AVASTGGAYGYT

v_call: TRBV2
j_call: TRBJ2-7
d_call: TRBD2
cdr3_aa: ASTGLTSGRLDEQY

v_call: TRBV6-5
j_call: TRBJ2-3
d_call: -
cdr3_aa: ASSYSGTSTDTQY

v_call: TRBV19
j_call: TRBJ2-7
d_call: TRBD2
cdr3_aa: ASSSELARGYEQY

v_call: TRBV7-5
j_call: TRBJ2-3
d_call: -
cdr3_aa: ARSLPREGWVDTQY